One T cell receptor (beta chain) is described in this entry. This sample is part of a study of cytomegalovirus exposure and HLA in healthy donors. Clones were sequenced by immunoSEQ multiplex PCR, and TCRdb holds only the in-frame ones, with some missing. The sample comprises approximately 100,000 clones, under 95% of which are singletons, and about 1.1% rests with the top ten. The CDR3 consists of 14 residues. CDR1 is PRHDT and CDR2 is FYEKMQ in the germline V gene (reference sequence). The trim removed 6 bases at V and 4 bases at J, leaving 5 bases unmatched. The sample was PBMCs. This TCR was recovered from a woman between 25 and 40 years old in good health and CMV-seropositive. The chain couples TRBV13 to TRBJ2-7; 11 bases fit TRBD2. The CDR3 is CASRVAGGPYEQYF. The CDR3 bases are TGTGCCAGCAGGGTAGCGGGAGGGCCTTACGAGCAGTACTTC.